This T cell receptor beta chain was found in a study of early T cells in non-severe SARS-CoV-2 infection. For the study at large: Alpha and beta chains were unpaired, from unsorted whole-blood bulk RNA.

This clonotype was seen ten or more times. Its cognate antigen is unknown. One entry per CDR3 protein, called by TCRdb with MiXCR from the 5' RACE reads. The sample contains tens of thousands of distinct CDR3 sequences, roughly 4.8% of which appear only once. After removal of 4 bases from V and 2 bases from J, the junction contained 10 bases not matched to a gene. The CDR3 covers 17 residues. CDR1 and CDR2 from the germline V gene are LGHDT and YNNKEL (reference sequence). Overall study results and limits: Anti-spike CD8 specificities were favored by VDJdb matching, whose results missed private and CD4 specificities.

The sequence derives from an adult who was a healthcare worker with PCR-confirmed SARS-CoV-2 infection or an uninfected control (not recorded which). The sample consisted of whole blood. The V and J genes are TRBV3-1 and TRBJ2-1; 8 bases align to TRBD2. The CDR3 region is CASSLPFRGGPYNEQFF. As DNA, the CDR3 is TGTGCCAGCAGCCTACCCTTCCGGGGGGGGCCCTACAATGAGCAGTTCTTC.